These 22 T cell receptor beta chains came from one sample sequenced in a study of CD8 T cells in Susac syndrome. The RNA input was roughly 0.45 to 1 ug, and it was reverse transcribed with random hexamers. Using its own MiXCR run on the immunoSEQ multiplex PCR reads, TCRdb lists one record per CDR3 protein. Of 130,000 or so distinct CDR3 sequences detected, about 90% appear once; the ten largest clones hold roughly 0.25%. Sequencing input: CD8+ T cells from PBMCs. Receptor source: a human donor with multiple sclerosis.

This clonotype was seen only a few times. The chain has TRBV5-6 and TRBJ1-5; no clear D. The V gene's germline CDR1 is SGHDT and CDR2 YYEEEE. This CDR3 has 14 residues. Trimming removed 4 bases from V and 0 bases from J, with 8 bases in between. CDR3 sequence: CASSRASSNQPQHF. CDR3 bases: TGTGCCAGCAGCCGGGCGAGTAGCAATCAGCCCCAGCATTTT.

The chain uses TRBV27 and TRBJ2-1; D might be TRBD2 (6 bases). V lost 3 bases and J lost 6, with 18 bases in between. The CDR3 is 16 residues long. From germline, CDR1 is MNHEY and CDR2 SMNVEV (reference sequence). The CDR3 DNA reads TGTGCCAGCAGTTTCCTCCCCCCGGGGACTCGCAATGAGCAGTTCTTC. Translation: CASSFLPPGTRNEQFF.

The chain is built from TRBV2 and TRBJ2-1; 10 bases agree with TRBD2. This CDR3 comprises 16 residues. After removal of 4 bases from V and 5 bases from J, the junction contained 8 bases not matched to a gene. The germline V gene has CDR1 SNHLY and CDR2 FYNNEI. Written as DNA, the CDR3 is TGTGCCAGCAGTGGGTCAAGGACTAGCGGCGACAATGAGCAGTTCTTC. The encoded protein is CASSGSRTSGDNEQFF.

The chain carries TRBV19 and TRBJ2-1; the match to TRBD1 covers 10 bases. Trimming cost V 7 bases and J 1 base; bases outside gene matches: 7. The CDR3 is 16 amino acids. Germline CDR1 and CDR2: LNHDA and SQIVND (reference sequence). CDR3 nucleotide sequence: TGTGCCAGTATCCCCGGGACAGGGGATTCCTACAATGAGCAGTTCTTC. Residues: CASIPGTGDSYNEQFF.

This chain links TRBV20-1 with TRBJ2-2; no definite D call. Deletions cut 0 bases from V and 8 bases from J, with 10 bases between. The CDR3 is 13 residues long. Germline V CDR1 and CDR2: DFQATT, SNEGSKA (reference sequence). This CDR3 is CSARDGVLGELFF. CDR3 nucleotide sequence: TGCAGTGCTAGAGACGGTGTTCTTGGGGAGCTGTTTTTT.

This clonotype is a singleton in its sample. The V gene is TRBV7-2, the J gene TRBJ2-5; D is unresolved. The CDR3 length is 13 residues. The germline CDR1 and CDR2 sequences are SGHTA and FQGNSA. V was clipped by 6 bases and J by 5 bases, with 13 bases between them. CDR3 nucleotide sequence: TGTGCCAGCAGACAAACCCTCGGGGAGACCCAGTACTTC. It yields the protein CASRQTLGETQYF.

The chain has TRBV2 and TRBJ2-2; D gene uncertain. Germline V gene data show CDR1 as SNHLY and CDR2 as FYNNEI. Trimming pared 8 bases from V and 3 bases from J, leaving 7 bases between. The CDR3 runs to 12 residues. CDR3 sequence reads: CASSTYTGELFF. CDR3 DNA: TGTGCCAGCTCAACCTACACCGGGGAGCTGTTTTTT.

The chain carries TRBV24-1 and TRBJ2-3; maybe TRBD1 (6 bases). This CDR3 has 16 residues. V lost 6 bases to trimming and J lost 0 bases, with 15 bases between them. Germline CDR1 reads KGHDR; CDR2 reads SFDVKD. The CDR3 DNA follows: TGTGCCACCAGTAATCAGGGGTTAGCTAGCACAGATACGCAGTATTTT. This codes for CATSNQGLASTDTQYF.

The V gene is TRBV29-1, the J gene TRBJ2-3; TRBD1 or TRBD2 may be the D gene (5 bases each). The CDR3 runs to 14 residues. V lost 8 bases and J 2 bases, leaving 17 bases between the germline ends. Germline CDR1 is SQVTM and CDR2 is ANQGSEA. DNA of the CDR3: TGCAGCACCGGGGACCGATTTTACACAGATACGCAGTATTTT. It is translated as CSTGDRFYTDTQYF.

The chain has TRBV21-1 and TRBJ2-3. TRBV21-1 is an annotated pseudogene. The CDR3 extends over 16 amino acids. The CDR3 loop is CASSKFADDRTDTQYF. The CDR3, as DNA: TGTGCCAGCAGCAAATTTGCAGACGACCGCACAGATACGCAGTATTTT.

The chain links TRBV25-1 to TRBJ2-1; 10 bases map to TRBD1. CDR3 size: 15 residues. The junction had 6 bases not matched to a gene; V was cut back by 7 bases and J by 3 bases. Germline assignment: CDR1 MGHDK and CDR2 SYGVNS. The CDR3 DNA is TGTGCCAGCAATCGACAGGGGGCAGTCTACAATGAGCAGTTCTTC. Translated: CASNRQGAVYNEQFF.

The chain joins TRBV29-1 to TRBJ2-1, with 10 bases lining up with TRBD2. Trimming removed 6 bases from V and 10 bases from J; junction bases left unmatched: 6. This CDR3 region has 12 residues. Looked up from germline, CDR1 is SQVTM and CDR2 is ANQGSEA. CDR3 in amino acids: CSVTSGPKEQFF. The DNA of the CDR3 is TGCAGCGTGACTAGCGGGCCTAAGGAGCAGTTCTTC.

The chain links TRBV24-1 to TRBJ2-1, with TRBD2 as a possible D gene (5 bases). Germline V gene data show CDR1 as KGHDR and CDR2 as SFDVKD. The CDR3 spans 15 residues. V dropped 4 bases and J dropped 8 bases, with 17 bases sitting between them. The CDR3 is CATSEAGPPLDEQFF. The DNA for the CDR3 is TGTGCCACCAGTGAGGCGGGCCCTCCCCTGGATGAGCAGTTCTTC.

The chain carries TRBV5-6 and TRBJ2-2; 7 positions match TRBD1. The germline V gene encodes CDR1 SGHDT and CDR2 YYEEEE. V shed 3 bases, J shed 2 bases, and the junction held 1 base outside the gene matches. CDR3 length: 14 amino acids. The DNA of the CDR3 is TGTGCCAGCAGCTGGGACAGTAACACCGGGGAGCTGTTTTTT. Encoded protein: CASSWDSNTGELFF.

This rearrangement joins TRBV27 to TRBJ1-1, with 7 bases that match TRBD1. The CDR3 runs to 15 residues. Germline values: CDR1 MNHEY, CDR2 SMNVEV (reference sequence). After removal of 4 bases from V and 3 bases from J, the junction contained 8 bases not matched to a gene. CDR3 nucleotides: TGTGCCAGCAGTTCCCGACAGGGACGTGACACTGAAGCTTTCTTT. Protein: CASSSRQGRDTEAFF.

This chain joins TRBV2 and TRBJ2-1, with 7 bases matching TRBD2. V dropped 4 bases and J dropped 7; count of bases not matched to a gene: 4. Germline V gene sequence: CDR1 SNHLY, CDR2 FYNNEI. The CDR3 has 13 amino acids. The CDR3 loop is CASSGLLANEQFF. The CDR3 bases are TGTGCCAGCAGTGGGCTACTAGCGAATGAGCAGTTCTTC. Based on the CDR3 plus reference TRBV2 and TRBJ2-1, the full variable domain is EPEVTQTPSHQVTQMGQEVILRCVPISNHLYFYWYRQILGQKVEFLVSFYNNEISEKSEIFDDQFSVERPDGSNFTLKIRSTKLEDSAMYFCASSGLLANEQFFGPGTRLTVL.

This clonotype was observed once. This sequence joins TRBV12-3 or TRBV12-4 and TRBJ2-4; a possible D gene is TRBD2 (6 bases). Trimming shortened V by 5 bases and J by 7 bases, and 18 bases separated the two germline ends. There are 15 residues in the CDR3. In nucleotides, the CDR3 is TGTGCCAGCAGTGAAGGTGGGGGGTTTGGGAACATTCAGTACTTC. Its translation is CASSEGGGFGNIQYF.

This clonotype was detected only once. The V gene is TRBV4-3, the J gene TRBJ2-3; D unclear. V lost 1 base and J 2 bases, leaving 19 bases between the germline ends. This CDR3 has 18 amino acids. The germline V gene has CDR1 LGHNA and CDR2 YSLEER. The CDR3 sequence is CASSQVERPVLSTDTQYF. CDR3 bases: TGCGCCAGCAGCCAAGTGGAACGTCCTGTTCTTTCCACAGATACGCAGTATTTT.

The chain is built from TRBV7-8 and TRBJ1-1; 9 bases match TRBD1. J gave up 5 bases and V 5 bases, and 3 bases lay outside the gene matches. The germline V gene encodes CDR1 SGHVS and CDR2 FQNEAQ. The CDR3 extends over 13 amino acids. CDR3 region: CASSTGGLTEAFF. CDR3 coding DNA: TGTGCCAGCAGCACAGGGGGCCTAACTGAAGCTTTCTTT. The full variable domain, in which reference TRBV7-8 and TRBJ1-1 provide the parts outside the CDR3, is GAGVSQSPRYKVAKRGQDVALRCDPISGHVSLFWYQQALGQGPEFLTYFQNEAQLDKSGLPSDRFFAERPEGSVSTLKIQRTQQEDSAVYLCASSTGGLTEAFFGQGTRLTVV.

V gene TRBV3-1 combines with J gene TRBJ2-1; TRBD2 aligns across 10 bases. With V trimmed by 5 bases and J by 6 bases, 13 bases remained unmatched. Germline V gives CDR1 LGHDT, CDR2 YNNKEL (reference sequence). CDR3 length: 17 amino acids. The CDR3 loop reads CASSYVLRAGGRNEQFF. The DNA for the CDR3 is TGTGCCAGCAGCTATGTCTTGAGAGCGGGAGGGCGCAATGAGCAGTTCTTC.

This clonotype was counted once. The chain is built from TRBV27 and TRBJ2-3; perhaps TRBD1 as D (7 bases). V was pared by 4 bases and J by 1 base, with 15 bases between. The length of the CDR3 is 16 residues. Germline lookup yields CDR1 MNHEY and CDR2 SMNVEV (reference sequence). CDR3 in DNA: TGTGCCAGCAGTTCCAGGGGGGTGCTTGGCACAGATACGCAGTATTTT. Amino acid sequence: CASSSRGVLGTDTQYF.

This CDR3 reads CSVAQGVEQYF. The CDR3 DNA follows: TGCAGCGTTGCACAGGGGGTCGAGCAGTACTTC. The chain combines TRBV29-1 with TRBJ2-7, with 8 bases lining up with TRBD1. The germline V gene has CDR1 SQVTM and CDR2 ANQGSEA. The J segment lost 6 bases and the V segment lost 4 bases, leaving 2 bases of the junction unmatched. The CDR3 runs to 11 residues.